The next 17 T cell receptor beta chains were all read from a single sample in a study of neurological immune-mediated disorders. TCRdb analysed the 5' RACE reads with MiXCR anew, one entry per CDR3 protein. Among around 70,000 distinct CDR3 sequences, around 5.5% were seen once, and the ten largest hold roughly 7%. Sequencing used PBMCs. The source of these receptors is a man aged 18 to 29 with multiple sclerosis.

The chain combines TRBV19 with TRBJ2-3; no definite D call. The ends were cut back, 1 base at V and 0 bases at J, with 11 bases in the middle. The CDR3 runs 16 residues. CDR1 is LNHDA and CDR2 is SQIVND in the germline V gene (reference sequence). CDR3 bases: TGTGCCAGTAGTATAGCTGCACGTACGAGCACAGATACGCAGTATTTT. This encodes CASSIAARTSTDTQYF. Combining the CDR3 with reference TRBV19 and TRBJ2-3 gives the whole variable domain DGGITQSPKYLFRKEGQNVTLSCEQNLNHDAMYWYRQDPGQGLRLIYYSQIVNDFQKGDIAEGYSVSREKKESFPLTVTSAQKNPTAFYLCASSIAARTSTDTQYFGPGTRLTVL.

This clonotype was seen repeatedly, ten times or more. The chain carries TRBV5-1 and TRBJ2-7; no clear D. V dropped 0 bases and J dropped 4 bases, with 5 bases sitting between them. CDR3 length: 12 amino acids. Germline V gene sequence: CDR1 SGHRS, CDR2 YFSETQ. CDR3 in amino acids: CASSLDGYEQYF. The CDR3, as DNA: TGCGCCAGCAGCTTGGATGGGTACGAGCAGTACTTC.

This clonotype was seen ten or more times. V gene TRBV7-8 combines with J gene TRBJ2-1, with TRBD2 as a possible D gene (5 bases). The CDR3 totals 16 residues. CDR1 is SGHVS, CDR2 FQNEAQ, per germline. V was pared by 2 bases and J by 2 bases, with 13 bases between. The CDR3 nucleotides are TGTGCCAGCAGCTTAAATCTAGCCGCGGCCTACAATGAGCAGTTCTTC. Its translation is CASSLNLAAAYNEQFF.

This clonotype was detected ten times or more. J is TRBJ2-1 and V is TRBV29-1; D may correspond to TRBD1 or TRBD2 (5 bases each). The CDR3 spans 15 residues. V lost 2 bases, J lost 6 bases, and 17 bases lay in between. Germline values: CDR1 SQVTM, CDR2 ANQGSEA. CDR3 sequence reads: CSVESQDSATNEQFF. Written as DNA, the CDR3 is TGCAGCGTTGAATCACAGGACTCCGCAACCAATGAGCAGTTCTTC.

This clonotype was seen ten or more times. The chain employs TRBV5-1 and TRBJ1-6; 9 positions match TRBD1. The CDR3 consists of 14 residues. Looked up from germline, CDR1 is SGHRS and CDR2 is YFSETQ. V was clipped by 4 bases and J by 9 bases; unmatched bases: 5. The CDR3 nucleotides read TGCGCCAGCAGCCGAGGGACAGGGCGTTCACCCCTCCACTTT. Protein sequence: CASSRGTGRSPLHF.

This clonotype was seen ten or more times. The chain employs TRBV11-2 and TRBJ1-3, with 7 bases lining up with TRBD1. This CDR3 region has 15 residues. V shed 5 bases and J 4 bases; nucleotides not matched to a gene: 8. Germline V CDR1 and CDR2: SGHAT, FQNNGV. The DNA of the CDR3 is TGTGCCAGCAGCCTCTACAGGGGTGGAGGAAACACCATATATTTT. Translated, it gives CASSLYRGGGNTIYF.

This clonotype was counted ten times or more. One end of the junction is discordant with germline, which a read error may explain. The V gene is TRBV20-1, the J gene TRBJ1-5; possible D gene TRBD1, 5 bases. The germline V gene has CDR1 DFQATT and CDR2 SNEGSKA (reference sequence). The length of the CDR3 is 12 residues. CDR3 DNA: TGCAGTGCTGATCAGGGCAATCAGCCCCAGAATTTT. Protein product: CSADQGNQPQNF.

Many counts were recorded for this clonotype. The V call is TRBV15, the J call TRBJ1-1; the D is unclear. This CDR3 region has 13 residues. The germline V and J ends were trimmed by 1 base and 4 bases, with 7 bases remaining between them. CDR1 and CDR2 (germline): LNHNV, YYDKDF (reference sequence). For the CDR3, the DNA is TGTGCCACCAGCAGAGTTGTGGGCACTGAAGCTTTCTTT. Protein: CATSRVVGTEAFF.

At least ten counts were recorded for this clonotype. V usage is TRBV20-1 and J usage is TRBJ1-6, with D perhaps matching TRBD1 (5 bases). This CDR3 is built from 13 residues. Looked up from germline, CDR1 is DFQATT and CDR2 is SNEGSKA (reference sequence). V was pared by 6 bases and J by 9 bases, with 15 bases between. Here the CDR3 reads CSATRSGGSPLHF. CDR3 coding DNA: TGCAGTGCAACGAGGAGCGGGGGTTCACCCCTCCACTTT.

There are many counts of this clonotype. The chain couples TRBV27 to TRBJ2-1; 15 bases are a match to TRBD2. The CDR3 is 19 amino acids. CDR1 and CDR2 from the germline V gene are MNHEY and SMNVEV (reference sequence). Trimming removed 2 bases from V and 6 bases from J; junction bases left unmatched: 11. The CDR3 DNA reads TGTGCCAGCAGTTTAAAAGGACTAGCGGGAGGGCCACGGTTCAATGAGCAGTTCTTC. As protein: CASSLKGLAGGPRFNEQFF.

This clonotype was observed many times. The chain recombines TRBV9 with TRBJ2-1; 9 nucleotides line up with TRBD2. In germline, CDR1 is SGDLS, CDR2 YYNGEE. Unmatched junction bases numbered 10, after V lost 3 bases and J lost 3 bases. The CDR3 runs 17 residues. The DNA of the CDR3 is TGTGCCAGCAGCGGAAAAACGACTAGCGGACTCTACAATGAGCAGTTCTTC. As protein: CASSGKTTSGLYNEQFF.

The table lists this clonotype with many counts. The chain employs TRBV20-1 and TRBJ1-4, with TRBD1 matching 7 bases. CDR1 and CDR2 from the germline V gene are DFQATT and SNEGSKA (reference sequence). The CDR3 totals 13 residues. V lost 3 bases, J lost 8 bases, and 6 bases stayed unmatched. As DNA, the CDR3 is TGCAGTGCTAGCCGACAGGGTGGCGAAAAACTGTTTTTT. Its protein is CSASRQGGEKLFF.

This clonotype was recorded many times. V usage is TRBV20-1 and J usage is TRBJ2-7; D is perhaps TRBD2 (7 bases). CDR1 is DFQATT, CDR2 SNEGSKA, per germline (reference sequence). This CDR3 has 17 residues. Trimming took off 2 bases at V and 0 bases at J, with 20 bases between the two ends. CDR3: CSARYRRGGPSSYEQYF. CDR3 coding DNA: TGCAGTGCTAGATATCGTCGCGGGGGCCCAAGCTCCTACGAGCAGTACTTC.

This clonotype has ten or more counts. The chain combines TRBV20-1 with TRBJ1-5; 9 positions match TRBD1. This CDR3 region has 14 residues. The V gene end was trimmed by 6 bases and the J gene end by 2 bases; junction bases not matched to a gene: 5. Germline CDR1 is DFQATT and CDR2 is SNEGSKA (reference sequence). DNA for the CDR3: TGCAGTGCAGTACAGGGGGCGGGCAATCAGCCCCAGCATTTT. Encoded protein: CSAVQGAGNQPQHF.

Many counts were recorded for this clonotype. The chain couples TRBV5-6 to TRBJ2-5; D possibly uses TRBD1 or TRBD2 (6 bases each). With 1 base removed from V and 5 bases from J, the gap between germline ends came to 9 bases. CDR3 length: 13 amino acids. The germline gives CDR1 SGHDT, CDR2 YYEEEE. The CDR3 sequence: CASSLSGAETQYF. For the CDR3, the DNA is TGTGCCAGCAGCTTGTCGGGGGCTGAGACCCAGTACTTC.

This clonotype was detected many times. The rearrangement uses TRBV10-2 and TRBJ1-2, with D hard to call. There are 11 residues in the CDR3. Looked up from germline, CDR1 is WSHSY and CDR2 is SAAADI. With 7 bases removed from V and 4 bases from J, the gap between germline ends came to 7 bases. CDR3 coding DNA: TGCGCCAGCACAGAGGGCTATGGCTACACCTTC. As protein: CASTEGYGYTF.

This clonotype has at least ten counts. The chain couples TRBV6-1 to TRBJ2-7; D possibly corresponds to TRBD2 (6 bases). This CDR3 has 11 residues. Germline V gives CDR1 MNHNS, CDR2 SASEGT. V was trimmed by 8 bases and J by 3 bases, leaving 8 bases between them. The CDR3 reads CASARGYEQYF. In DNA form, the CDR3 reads TGTGCCAGCGCGCGGGGCTACGAGCAGTACTTC.